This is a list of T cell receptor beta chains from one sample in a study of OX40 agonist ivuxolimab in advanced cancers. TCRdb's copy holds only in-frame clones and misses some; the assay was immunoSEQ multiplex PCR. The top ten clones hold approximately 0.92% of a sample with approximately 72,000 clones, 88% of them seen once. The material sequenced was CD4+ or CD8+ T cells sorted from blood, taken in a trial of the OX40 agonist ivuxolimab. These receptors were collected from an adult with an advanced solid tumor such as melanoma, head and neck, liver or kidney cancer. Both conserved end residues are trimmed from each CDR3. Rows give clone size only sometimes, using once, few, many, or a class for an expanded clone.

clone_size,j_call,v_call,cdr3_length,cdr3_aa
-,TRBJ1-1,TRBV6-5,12,ASSPSDRRNEAF
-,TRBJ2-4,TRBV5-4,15,ASSFGYREGAKNIQY
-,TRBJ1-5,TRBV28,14,ASSPPGRNSNQPQH
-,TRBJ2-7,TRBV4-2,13,ASSQDRLAGREQY
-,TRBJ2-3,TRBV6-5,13,ASKYSASGADTQY
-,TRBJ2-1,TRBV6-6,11,ASSYSYYNEQF
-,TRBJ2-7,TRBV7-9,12,ASSLSGSSYEQY
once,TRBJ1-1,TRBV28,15,ASSWSYSQAGDTEAF
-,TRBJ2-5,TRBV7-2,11,ASSFVPRETQY
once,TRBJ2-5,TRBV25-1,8,ASRQETQY
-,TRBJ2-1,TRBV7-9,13,ASSLAGVLGGEQF
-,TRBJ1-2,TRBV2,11,ASKGGRWNGYT
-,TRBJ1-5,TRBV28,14,ASSTMDRKSNQPQH
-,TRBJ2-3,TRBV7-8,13,ASSLEGSGTDTQY
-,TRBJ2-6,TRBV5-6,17,ASSLGRQSYSSGANVLT
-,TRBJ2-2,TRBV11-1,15,ASSLPADPSNTGELF
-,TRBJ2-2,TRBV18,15,ASSLTPSTSNTGELF
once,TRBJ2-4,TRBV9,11,ASSVPSENIQY
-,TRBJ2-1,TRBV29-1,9,SVEQTGEQF
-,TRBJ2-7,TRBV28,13,ASSFGRASGRDEY
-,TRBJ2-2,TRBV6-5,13,ASRRQGTVSGELF
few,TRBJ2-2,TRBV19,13,ASSISRVLTGELF
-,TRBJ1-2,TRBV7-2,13,ASSFRDSLSYGYT
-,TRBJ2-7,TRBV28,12,ASSLSQGSYEQY
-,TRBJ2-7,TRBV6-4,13,ASSDGGRPLREQY
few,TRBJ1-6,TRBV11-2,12,ASSPLIGNSPLH
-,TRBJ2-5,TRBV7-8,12,ASSLGTNQETQY
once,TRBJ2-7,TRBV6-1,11,ASSGGRNYEQY
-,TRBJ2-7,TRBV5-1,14,ASSSDLQGYSYEQY
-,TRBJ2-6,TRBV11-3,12,ASSPWSGANVLT
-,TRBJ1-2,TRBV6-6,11,ASSLDRGYGYT
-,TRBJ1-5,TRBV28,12,AGRTGGSNQPQH
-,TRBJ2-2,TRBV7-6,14,ASSLAQGLNTGELF
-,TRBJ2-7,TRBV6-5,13,ASSYSAGGAYEQY
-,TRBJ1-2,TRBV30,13,AWTRVGRGNYGYT